This T cell receptor (beta chain) appears in the sequencing data of a study of T-cell memory formation after mild COVID-19. Overall study: TCR clusters were mostly donor specific.

The authors produced TCR alpha and TCR beta cDNA libraries with sample barcodes and UMIs by 5'RACE using constant-segment primers. From the 5' RACE reads, TCRdb called clonotypes with MiXCR, one entry per CDR3 protein. Seen here are hundreds of thousands of distinct CDR3 sequences, roughly 22% observed once, and the top ten hold approximately 8.4%. The CDR3 covers 18 residues. Germline CDR1 is SGHDN and CDR2 is FVKESK. Trimming at V came to 1 base and at J to 1 base, leaving 7 bases not matched to a gene. Study-wide points: Confirmation was lacking for SARS-CoV-2 specificity of second-wave clones that peaked on day 37.

With respect to this clonotype: Its antigen is not identified.

This TCR was sampled from an adult woman who had mild COVID-19 (a few samples of this study predate the infection). Cell type and time point are not known. The gene calls are TRBV14 and TRBJ2-1, with TRBD2 matching over 10 bases. The material sequenced was PBMCs or a T cell subset sorted from them (not recorded which). The CDR3 DNA is TGTGCCAGCAGCCAAGCAGGGACTAGCGCCCGATCCTACAATGAGCAGTTCTTC. It codes for CASSQAGTSARSYNEQFF.